These T cell receptor beta chains were read from a single sample in a study of cytomegalovirus exposure and HLA in healthy donors. TCRdb's table, derived via immunoSEQ multiplex PCR, lists solely in-frame clones and lacks some. The table has more than 75,000 clones, 85% to 95% seen once. The sequencing input was PBMCs. The receptors originated from a man aged 18-30 years in good health and CMV-seronegative. Each CDR3 is given with its conserved first and last residue. The D gene is left open where the match is weak. Clone size, where shown, is once, few, many, or a class for clones that have expanded.

clone_size j_call d_call cdr3_length v_call cdr3_aa cdr3_nt
NA TRBJ1-6 TRBD1 14 TRBV6-5 CASRMDRENSPLHF TGTGCCAGCAGGATGGACAGGGAAAATTCACCCCTCCACTTT
NA TRBJ1-2 NA 16 TRBV19 CASSIAIQGLNYGYTF TGTGCCAGTAGTATTGCGATCCAGGGCCTAAACTATGGCTACACCTTC
NA TRBJ1-3 NA 15 TRBV29-1 CSVTGDGTSGNTIYF TGCAGCGTCACGGGAGACGGAACCTCTGGAAACACCATATATTTT
NA TRBJ2-7 TRBD2 14 TRBV6-5 CASSPSGSAYEQYF TGTGCCAGCAGTCCTAGCGGGAGCGCCTACGAGCAGTACTTC
NA TRBJ2-1 NA 13 TRBV18 CASSPPDYNEQFF TGTGCCAGCTCACCGCCAGACTACAATGAGCAGTTCTTC
NA TRBJ2-3 TRBD2 15 TRBV9 CASSVRLAEGDTQYF TGTGCCAGCAGCGTGCGACTAGCAGAAGGGGATACGCAGTATTTT
once TRBJ2-1 NA 11 TRBV4-1 CASSRGNEQFF TGCGCCAGCAGCAGGGGAAATGAGCAGTTCTTC
NA TRBJ1-6 NA 15 TRBV5-5 CASSLLQVLNSPLHF TGTGCCAGCAGCTTATTACAGGTCCTTAATTCACCCCTCCACTTT
NA TRBJ1-2 TRBD1 14 TRBV18 CASSPLDRDYGYTF TGTGCCAGCTCACCACTGGACAGGGACTATGGCTACACCTTC
NA TRBJ1-3 TRBD1 17 TRBV7-9 CASSLVMGQFSGNTIYF TGTGCCAGCAGCTTAGTTATGGGACAGTTCTCTGGAAACACCATATATTTT
NA TRBJ1-2 NA 11 TRBV27 CASSLGDNYTF TGTGCCAGCAGTTTAGGGGACAACTACACCTTC
NA TRBJ1-2 NA 12 TRBV13 CASSTENYGYTF TGTGCCAGCAGTACAGAAAACTATGGCTACACCTTC
NA TRBJ1-5 NA 15 TRBV15 CATSRDRAGNQPQHF TGTGCCACCAGCAGAGACAGGGCGGGCAATCAGCCCCAGCATTTT
NA TRBJ2-3 NA 18 TRBV27 CASSRLADKEGGADTQYF TGTGCCAGCAGCCGCCTAGCGGACAAGGAGGGGGGCGCAGATACGCAGTATTTT
NA TRBJ1-1 NA 13 TRBV2 CASGDTTNTEAFF TGTGCCAGTGGGGACACCACCAACACTGAAGCTTTCTTT
NA TRBJ1-2 TRBD1 15 TRBV6-5 CASSYSTQGANGYTF TGTGCCAGCAGTTACTCGACCCAGGGGGCCAATGGCTACACCTTC
NA TRBJ2-7 TRBD1 14 TRBV14 CASSLLGTESEQYF TGTGCCAGCAGCCTTTTAGGGACAGAAAGCGAGCAGTACTTC
NA TRBJ2-3 TRBD1 14 TRBV6-1 CASSERQGPDTQYF TGTGCCAGCAGTGAGAGACAGGGCCCAGATACGCAGTATTTT
NA TRBJ2-3 TRBD2 15 TRBV30 CAWDPIGREGDTQYF TGTGCCTGGGACCCTATTGGCAGGGAGGGAGATACGCAGTATTTT
NA TRBJ2-7 TRBD1 16 TRBV29-1 CSVEIYGTALRLEQYF TGCAGCGTTGAGATTTACGGGACAGCACTACGATTGGAGCAGTACTTC
NA TRBJ1-1 NA 13 TRBV27 CASSLWQYTEAFF TGTGCCAGCAGTTTATGGCAGTACACTGAAGCTTTCTTT
NA TRBJ2-7 TRBD1 17 TRBV5-1 CASSLEGQGLLSYEQYF TGCGCCAGCAGCTTGGAGGGACAGGGGTTACTCTCCTACGAGCAGTACTTC
NA TRBJ1-1 NA 14 TRBV28 CASSLGLGGTEAFF TGTGCCAGCAGTTTAGGTCTCGGGGGCACTGAAGCTTTCTTT
NA TRBJ2-7 NA 16 TRBV7-2 CASSLGSGNGVYEQYF TGTGCCAGCAGCTTAGGTAGCGGAAATGGGGTCTACGAGCAGTACTTC
few TRBJ2-1 TRBD2 16 TRBV15 CATSRGGTSGSNEQFF TGTGCCACCAGCAGAGGAGGGACTAGCGGGAGTAATGAGCAGTTCTTC
NA TRBJ2-1 TRBD2 15 TRBV18 CASSISAGGYNEQFF TGTGCCAGCTCAATCTCAGCGGGAGGCTACAATGAGCAGTTCTTC
NA TRBJ1-3 TRBD1 16 TRBV5-1 CASSSGQGASGNTIYF TGCGCCAGCAGCTCGGGACAGGGGGCATCTGGAAACACCATATATTTT
NA TRBJ2-5 NA 14 TRBV6-5 CASRVLAVQETQYF TGTGCCAGCAGGGTCCTGGCAGTTCAAGAGACCCAGTACTTC
NA TRBJ1-4 TRBD1 15 TRBV7-2 CASSFSAGGFEKLFF TGTGCCAGCAGCTTTTCCGCAGGGGGCTTTGAAAAACTGTTTTTT
NA TRBJ1-1 TRBD1 15 TRBV19 CASSIQGAGNTEAFF TGTGCCAGTAGTATCCAGGGGGCGGGGAACACTGAAGCTTTCTTT
NA TRBJ2-1 TRBD2 16 TRBV5-6 CASSWGLAGVYNEQFF TGTGCCAGCAGCTGGGGACTAGCGGGAGTCTACAATGAGCAGTTCTTC
NA TRBJ1-2 TRBD1 13 TRBV5-8 CASSEDRESGYTF TGTGCCAGCAGCGAAGACAGGGAAAGTGGCTACACCTTC
NA TRBJ2-5 TRBD1 15 TRBV27 CATQRGQGYSETQYF TGTGCCACTCAGAGGGGACAGGGGTATTCCGAGACCCAGTACTTC
NA TRBJ1-2 NA 14 TRBV9 CASSAQGQLYGYTF TGTGCCAGCAGCGCACAAGGACAGCTCTATGGCTACACCTTC
NA TRBJ2-1 TRBD1 15 TRBV7-9 CASSIRQGFDNEQFF TGTGCCAGCAGCATAAGACAGGGGTTCGACAATGAGCAGTTCTTC
NA TRBJ1-1 TRBD1 15 TRBV2 CASSLDRGRGTEAFF TGTGCCAGCAGTCTAGACAGGGGGCGGGGGACTGAAGCTTTCTTT
NA TRBJ2-7 TRBD1 15 TRBV4-2 CASSPRTGSTYEQYF TGTGCCAGCAGCCCCCGGACAGGGAGCACCTACGAGCAGTACTTC
NA TRBJ2-7 TRBD2 15 TRBV7-2 CASSSWTSGGNEQYF TGTGCCAGCAGCTCCTGGACTAGCGGGGGGAACGAGCAGTACTTC
NA TRBJ1-1 NA 12 TRBV6-6 CASRWGHTEAFF TGTGCCAGCAGGTGGGGCCACACTGAAGCTTTCTTT
NA TRBJ1-1 NA 14 TRBV5-1 CASSERKMNTEAFF TGCGCCAGCAGCGAGAGGAAAATGAACACTGAAGCTTTCTTT
NA TRBJ2-3 NA 13 TRBV30 CAWSLNSGGTQYF TGTGCCTGGAGCCTGAATAGCGGAGGTACGCAGTATTTT
NA TRBJ1-1 NA 16 TRBV18 CASSPPGAGVNTEAFF TGTGCCAGCTCACCACCCGGGGCAGGGGTGAACACTGAAGCTTTCTTT
NA TRBJ1-6 NA 16 TRBV5-4 CASSLPQGSYNSPLHF TGTGCCAGCAGCTTACCGCAGGGGTCCTATAATTCACCCCTCCACTTT
NA TRBJ2-7 TRBD2 15 TRBV7-2 CASSLGTSGRGEQYF TGTGCCAGCAGCCTTGGGACTAGCGGGAGGGGGGAGCAGTACTTC
NA TRBJ2-6 TRBD1 17 TRBV27 CASSEKYRGPGANVLTF TGTGCCAGCAGTGAAAAATACAGGGGGCCTGGGGCCAACGTCCTGACTTTC
NA TRBJ2-5 NA 19 TRBV9 CASSVEPKSQTGYEETQYF TGTGCCAGCAGCGTAGAACCAAAGTCTCAGACAGGTTACGAAGAGACCCAGTACTTC
NA TRBJ2-2 TRBD2 17 TRBV7-9 CASSPKGGLAHTGELFF TGTGCCAGCAGCCCGAAGGGGGGACTAGCGCACACCGGGGAGCTGTTTTTT
once TRBJ1-1 NA 13 TRBV6-5 CASQYGGGTEAFF TGTGCCAGCCAGTACGGGGGGGGTACTGAAGCTTTCTTT
NA TRBJ2-1 NA 15 TRBV7-8 CASSLSTGRSNEQFF TGTGCCAGCAGCTTAAGCACAGGGCGTTCGAATGAGCAGTTCTTC
once TRBJ2-7 TRBD1 14 TRBV7-9 CASSPQGVSYEQYF TGTGCCAGCAGCCCCCAGGGGGTCTCCTACGAGCAGTACTTC
NA TRBJ1-3 NA 14 TRBV19 CASSMGDVRYTIYF TGTGCCAGTAGTATGGGCGACGTAAGGTACACCATATATTTT
NA TRBJ1-6 TRBD1 15 TRBV27 CASTWTGIYNSPLHF TGTGCCAGCACCTGGACAGGGATTTATAATTCACCCCTCCACTTT
NA TRBJ2-7 TRBD2 17 TRBV7-2 CASSPWAGGSYRYEQYF TGTGCCAGCAGCCCCTGGGCGGGGGGGTCCTACCGCTACGAGCAGTACTTC
NA TRBJ2-7 NA 13 TRBV7-2 CASSFGPRYEQYF TGTGCCAGCAGCTTTGGGCCCCGCTACGAGCAGTACTTC
NA TRBJ2-2 TRBD2 15 TRBV6-5 CASSYSRGSTGELFF TGTGCCAGCAGTTACTCGCGGGGGAGCACCGGGGAGCTGTTTTTT
NA TRBJ1-3 TRBD1 15 TRBV6-1 CASSAGQNSGNTIYF TGTGCCAGCAGTGCGGGACAGAACTCTGGAAACACCATATATTTT
NA TRBJ1-4 NA 15 TRBV7-9 CASSLSGQPNEKLFF TGTGCCAGCAGCTTGTCAGGACAGCCAAATGAAAAACTGTTTTTT
NA TRBJ1-2 NA 13 TRBV7-9 CASSFGQIYGYTF TGTGCCAGCAGCTTTGGTCAGATCTATGGCTACACCTTC
NA TRBJ1-2 NA 12 TRBV7-2 CASSLGAYGYTF TGTGCCAGCAGCTTGGGGGCTTATGGCTACACCTTC